The 26 T cell receptor beta chains below were found in one sample sequenced in a study of shared clonotypes between healthy human individuals. Sequencing was performed with immunoSEQ multiplex PCR; in TCRdb, only in-frame clones are kept and a portion is missing. This table holds around 1.4 million clones, approximately 98.5% found once. The sample consisted of naive CD4+ T cells sorted from blood. Specified subset: CD45RA+ positively selected. The receptors were sampled from a man aged 25 to 40 in good health.

V gene TRBV18 combines with J gene TRBJ2-3, with 7 positions matching TRBD1. Germline V gene data show CDR1 as KGHSH and CDR2 as LQKENI. The CDR3 has 14 amino acids. V shed 4 bases and J 4 bases; nucleotides not matched to a gene: 5. In nucleotides, the CDR3 is TGTGCCAGCTCACTAAGACAGGGCTCAGATACGCAGTATTTT. Its protein product is CASSLRQGSDTQYF.

This sequence joins TRBV27 and TRBJ1-5; a possible D gene is TRBD1 (6 bases). The CDR3 covers 14 residues. CDR1 MNHEY and CDR2 SMNVEV come from the germline V gene (reference sequence). V lost 2 bases and J lost 5, with 10 bases in between. The CDR3 reads CASSLTGIHQPQHF. As DNA, the CDR3 is TGTGCCAGCAGTTTAACAGGGATTCATCAGCCCCAGCATTTT.

The chain couples TRBV10-3 to TRBJ2-5, with 7 positions matching TRBD1. Per the germline V gene, CDR1 is ENHRY and CDR2 is SYGVKD. The CDR3 totals 14 residues. V was pared by 4 bases and J by 3 bases, with 5 bases of the junction left unmatched. The CDR3 protein is CAISARDREETQYF. DNA of the CDR3: TGTGCCATCAGTGCTAGGGACAGAGAAGAGACCCAGTACTTC.

Turning to this clone: The sample carries other DNA sequences with the same CDR3. This chain uses TRBV6-5 with TRBJ1-3; possibly TRBD1 for D (5 bases). Trimming shortened V by 2 bases and J by 0 bases, and 11 bases separated the two germline ends. Looked up from germline, CDR1 is MNHEY and CDR2 is SVGAGI. The CDR3 runs to 16 residues. CDR3 residues: CASSYSTGASGNTIYF. CDR3 in DNA: TGTGCCAGCAGTTACAGTACAGGCGCCTCTGGAAACACCATATATTTT.

The genes are TRBV5-1 and TRBJ2-5; D is tentatively TRBD1 or TRBD2 (5 bases each). The CDR3 has 13 residues. V was clipped by 0 bases and J by 11 bases, with 14 bases between them. The V gene's germline CDR1 is SGHRS and CDR2 YFSETQ. The CDR3 region has the DNA TGCGCCAGCAGCTTGGAGTCCTGGGACCCTCAGTACTTC. It encodes CASSLESWDPQYF. Together with reference TRBV5-1 and TRBJ2-5, the CDR3 gives the full variable domain: KAGVTQTPRYLIKTRGQQVTLSCSPISGHRSVSWYQQTPGQGLQFLFEYFSETQRNKGNFPGRFSGRQFSNSRSEMNVSTLELGDSALYLCASSLESWDPQYFGPGTRLLVL.

This rearrangement joins TRBV7-8 to TRBJ2-2; D possibly corresponds to TRBD2 (6 bases). Between the trimmed V and J ends, which lost 4 bases and 7 bases, there was a span of 19 bases. This CDR3 is built from 16 residues. Germline lookup yields CDR1 SGHVS and CDR2 FQNEAQ. In DNA, the CDR3 is TGTGCCAGCAGCTCGCCAAAGACGAGGAGGGTCGGGGAGCTGTTTTTT. Its translation is CASSSPKTRRVGELFF.

This chain's CDR3 is CASSSRLIREQYF. The DNA of the CDR3 is TGTGCCAGCAGCTCCCGGTTGATTCGCGAGCAGTACTTC. The V and J genes are TRBV7-2 and TRBJ2-7; D gene ambiguous. V lost 4 bases to trimming and J lost 6 bases, with 13 bases between them. The CDR3 contains 13 residues. Germline V gene data show CDR1 as SGHTA and CDR2 as FQGNSA.

The V and J genes are TRBV11-1 and TRBJ2-7; 10 positions agree with TRBD1. With V trimmed by 1 base and J by 3 bases, 6 bases remained unmatched. The CDR3 contains 16 residues. The germline gives CDR1 SGHAT, CDR2 FQDESV (reference sequence). The DNA of the CDR3 is TGTGCCAGCAGCTTAGGAACGGGACAGGGGCTCTACGAGCAGTACTTC. Protein sequence: CASSLGTGQGLYEQYF.

This clone was observed a single time. The chain carries TRBV28 and TRBJ2-2, with 10 nucleotides matching TRBD1. Germline CDR1 is MDHEN and CDR2 is SYDVKM. V dropped 1 base and J dropped 6; count of bases not matched to a gene: 5. The CDR3 length is 16 residues. CDR3 protein: CASSLLGTGVPGELFF. CDR3 DNA sequence: TGTGCCAGCAGTTTATTAGGGACAGGGGTACCCGGGGAGCTGTTTTTT.

The rearrangement links TRBV7-2 to TRBJ2-1; D is uncertain. CDR3 length: 14 residues. Trimming cost V 4 bases and J 6 bases, with 13 bases left between them. CDR1 SGHTA and CDR2 FQGNSA come from the germline V gene. In DNA, the CDR3 is TGTGCCAGCAGCTCAACCCGCCCATCCAATGAGCAGTTCTTC. Amino acids: CASSSTRPSNEQFF.

This clone was counted once. At one of its ends the junction is not consistent with the germline gene, which may arise from a read error. The chain has TRBV10-3 and TRBJ1-2; D not certain. Looked up from germline, CDR1 is ENHRY and CDR2 is SYGVKD. This CDR3 has 8 amino acids. This chain's CDR3 is CRDYGYTF. The CDR3 bases are TGCAGAGACTATGGCTACACCTTC.

This clone was recorded only once. V usage is TRBV19 and J usage is TRBJ2-2; D gene unclear. The CDR3 length is 16 residues. V lost 6 bases and J lost 6, with 20 bases in between. Germline V CDR1 and CDR2: LNHDA, SQIVND (reference sequence). CDR3 in amino acids: CASRPVRGFLSGELFF. CDR3 sequence (DNA): TGTGCCAGTAGGCCGGTTCGAGGATTTTTGTCCGGGGAGCTGTTTTTT. Using reference TRBV19 and TRBJ2-2 for the parts outside the CDR3, the full variable domain is DGGITQSPKYLFRKEGQNVTLSCEQNLNHDAMYWYRQDPGQGLRLIYYSQIVNDFQKGDIAEGYSVSREKKESFPLTVTSAQKNPTAFYLCASRPVRGFLSGELFFGEGSRLTVL.

CDR3 in DNA: TGTGCCAGCAGCTCCCGAGGGCACTTTAGGGAGACCCAGTACTTC. Translating it yields CASSSRGHFRETQYF. The genes are TRBV7-9 and TRBJ2-5, with TRBD2 as a possible D gene (5 bases). The germline V gene encodes CDR1 SEHNR and CDR2 FQNEAQ (reference sequence). V was clipped by 4 bases and J by 5 bases, with 17 bases between them. This CDR3 region has 15 residues. The full variable domain, with the rest looked up from reference TRBV7-9 and TRBJ2-5, is DTGVSQNPRHKITKRGQNVTFRCDPISEHNRLYWYRQTLGQGPEFLTYFQNEAQLEKSRLLSDRFSAERPKGSFSTLEIQRTEQGDSAMYLCASSSRGHFRETQYFGPGTRLLVL.

The chain uses TRBV11-2 and TRBJ2-1; no definite D call. Germline assignment: CDR1 SGHAT and CDR2 FQNNGV. This CDR3 has 14 amino acids. Trimming stripped 3 bases from V and 12 bases from J, with 18 bases between. CDR3 loop: CASSLSGALGVQFF. CDR3 sequence (DNA): TGTGCCAGCAGCTTGAGTGGAGCCCTAGGTGTGCAGTTCTTC.

The chain recombines TRBV18 with TRBJ2-7, with unresolved D. CDR1 and CDR2 from the germline V gene are KGHSH and LQKENI. V lost 6 bases, J lost 2 bases, and 23 bases lay in between. The CDR3 totals 17 residues. The chain's CDR3 is CASSPAPIPSAPYEQYF. The CDR3 DNA is TGTGCCAGCTCCCCCGCCCCTATACCTTCCGCTCCCTACGAGCAGTACTTC.

This chain connects TRBV7-3 to TRBJ2-7; D perhaps matches TRBD1 (6 bases). This CDR3 contains 19 residues. V was trimmed by 5 bases and J by 3 bases, leaving 29 bases between them. CDR1 is SGHTA and CDR2 is FQGTGA in the germline V gene. The CDR3 loop reads CASSHAETGRWRPHYEQYF. CDR3 DNA: TGTGCCAGCAGCCACGCGGAAACAGGGCGATGGCGACCCCACTACGAGCAGTACTTC.

Concerning this clone: Distinct nucleotide sequences in the sample also encode this CDR3. The gene calls are TRBV5-1 and TRBJ2-1; 12 positions agree with TRBD2. The CDR3 spans 15 residues. Germline CDR1 SGHRS, CDR2 YFSETQ. J gave up 10 bases and V 0 bases, and 5 bases lay outside the gene matches. CDR3 sequence: CASSLGLAGVDEQFF. For the CDR3, the DNA is TGCGCCAGCAGCTTGGGACTAGCGGGAGTAGACGAGCAGTTCTTC.

The J gene is TRBJ2-1, the V gene TRBV11-2; a weak D match, TRBD2 (6 bases). Trimming removed 1 base from V and 15 bases from J, with 10 bases in between. Germline V gene data show CDR1 as SGHAT and CDR2 as FQNNGV. The CDR3 is 11 amino acids. CDR3 protein: CASSLGGVSFF. The CDR3 DNA reads TGTGCCAGCAGCTTAGGGGGGGTGTCGTTCTTC.

V is TRBV7-9 and J is TRBJ2-2; D is perhaps TRBD1 or TRBD2 (5 bases each). The V end was cut by 2 bases, the J end by 5 bases, with 9 bases between. Germline V lookup: CDR1 SEHNR, CDR2 FQNEAQ (reference sequence). This CDR3 region has 14 residues. The CDR3 protein is CASSLFEGTGELFF. For the CDR3, the DNA is TGTGCCAGCAGCTTATTTGAGGGGACCGGGGAGCTGTTTTTT.

As to this clone: The same CDR3 is also encoded by other DNA sequences in this sample. The genes are TRBV29-1 and TRBJ2-2; D uncertain. Germline V CDR1 and CDR2: SQVTM, ANQGSEA. Trimming took off 4 bases at V and 2 bases at J, with 2 bases between the two ends. This CDR3 contains 11 residues. The CDR3, as DNA: TGCAGCGTTGTAAACACCGGGGAGCTGTTTTTT. Amino acid sequence: CSVVNTGELFF.

The table lists this clone with a count of one. This chain joins TRBV5-4 and TRBJ2-7; D is ambiguous. Germline V lookup: CDR1 SGHNT, CDR2 YYREEE (reference sequence). This CDR3 spans 14 amino acids. Between the trimmed V and J ends, which lost 1 base and 1 base, there was a span of 9 bases. CDR3 DNA: TGTGCCAGCAGCTTGAGGCATAAATCCTACGAGCAGTACTTC. It encodes CASSLRHKSYEQYF.

This chain links TRBV11-2 with TRBJ2-1, with D possibly TRBD1 on 6 matching bases. Trimming shortened V by 1 base and J by 3 bases, and 7 bases separated the two germline ends. The CDR3 totals 14 residues. In germline, CDR1 is SGHAT, CDR2 FQNNGV. In DNA form, the CDR3 reads TGTGCCAGCAGCTTAGCAGGGGACTACAATGAGCAGTTCTTC. Translating it yields CASSLAGDYNEQFF. The whole variable domain, filled in from reference TRBV11-2 and TRBJ2-1, reads EAGVAQSPRYKIIEKRQSVAFWCNPISGHATLYWYQQILGQGPKLLIQFQNNGVVDDSQLPKDRFSAERLKGVDSTLKIQPAKLEDSAVYLCASSLAGDYNEQFFGPGTRLTVL.

This chain uses TRBV18 with TRBJ2-3, with 10 bases identical to TRBD2. Trimming took 0 bases from V and 7 from J; bases not matched to a gene: 4. The CDR3 length is 15 residues. Germline CDR1 and CDR2: KGHSH and LQKENI. For the CDR3, the DNA is TGTGCCAGCTCACCACCGTCGGGACTAGCGAATACGCAGTATTTT. Translation gives CASSPPSGLANTQYF.

This chain joins TRBV5-4 and TRBJ1-2; the D gene is possibly TRBD1 (5 bases). Germline CDR1 and CDR2: SGHNT and YYREEE (reference sequence). CDR3 length: 14 residues. Trimming shortened V by 4 bases and J by 4 bases, and 14 bases separated the two germline ends. For the CDR3, the DNA is TGTGCCAGCAGCCGGCTGACAGAAACCTATGGCTACACCTTC. Translating gives CASSRLTETYGYTF.

As DNA, the CDR3 is TGTGCCAGCACCCTAATAATCAGGCGGGAGAGCTATTCCCGCTTCAATGAGCAGTTCTTC. It encodes CASTLIIRRESYSRFNEQFF. This sequence joins TRBV28 and TRBJ2-1; 7 nucleotides line up with TRBD2. Germline CDR1 is MDHEN and CDR2 is SYDVKM. This CDR3 region has 20 residues. The V and J ends lost 7 bases and 6 bases, in that order; junction bases with no gene match: 27.

The rearrangement links TRBV6-5 to TRBJ2-7; TRBD2 matches at 9 bases. V trimming: 10 bases; J trimming: 0 bases; junction bases outside the gene matches: 10. In germline, CDR1 is MNHEY, CDR2 SVGAGI. The CDR3 is 15 residues long. The DNA of the CDR3 is TGTGCCACCCGAAGGCATAGCGGGAGCTCCTACGAGCAGTACTTC. As protein: CATRRHSGSSYEQYF.